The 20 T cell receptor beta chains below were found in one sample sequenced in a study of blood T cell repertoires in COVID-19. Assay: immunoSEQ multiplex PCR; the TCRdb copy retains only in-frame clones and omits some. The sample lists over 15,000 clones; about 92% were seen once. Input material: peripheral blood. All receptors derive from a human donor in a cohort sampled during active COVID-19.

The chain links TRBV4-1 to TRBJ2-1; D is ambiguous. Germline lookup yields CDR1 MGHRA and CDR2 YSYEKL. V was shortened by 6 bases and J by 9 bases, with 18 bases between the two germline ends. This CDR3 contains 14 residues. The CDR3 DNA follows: TGCGCCAGCAGGATAAGCATGGGCGCAGGTGAGCAGTTCTTC. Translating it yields CASRISMGAGEQFF.

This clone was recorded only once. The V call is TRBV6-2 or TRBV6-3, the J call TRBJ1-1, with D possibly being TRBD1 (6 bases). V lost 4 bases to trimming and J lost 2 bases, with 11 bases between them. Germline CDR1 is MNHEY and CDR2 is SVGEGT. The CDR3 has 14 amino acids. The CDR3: CASSSHRANTEAFF. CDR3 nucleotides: TGTGCCAGCAGTTCCCACAGGGCTAACACTGAAGCTTTCTTT.

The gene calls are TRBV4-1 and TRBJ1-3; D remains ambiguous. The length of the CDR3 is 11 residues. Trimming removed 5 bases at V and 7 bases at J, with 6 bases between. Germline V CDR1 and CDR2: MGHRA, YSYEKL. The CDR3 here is CASSSGNTIYF. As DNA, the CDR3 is TGCGCCAGCAGCTCCGGGAACACCATATATTTT.

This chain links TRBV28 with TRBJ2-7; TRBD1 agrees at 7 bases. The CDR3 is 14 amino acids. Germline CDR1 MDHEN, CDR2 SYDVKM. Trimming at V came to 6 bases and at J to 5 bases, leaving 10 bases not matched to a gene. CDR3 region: CASSYGTERDEQYF. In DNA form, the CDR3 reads TGTGCCAGCAGCTACGGGACAGAGAGGGACGAGCAGTACTTC.

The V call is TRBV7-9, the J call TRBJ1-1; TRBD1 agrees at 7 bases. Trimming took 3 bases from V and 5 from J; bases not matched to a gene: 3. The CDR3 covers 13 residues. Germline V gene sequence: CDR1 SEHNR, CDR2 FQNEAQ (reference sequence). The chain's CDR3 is CASSFMTGTEAFF. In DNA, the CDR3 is TGTGCCAGCAGCTTTATGACAGGGACTGAAGCTTTCTTT.

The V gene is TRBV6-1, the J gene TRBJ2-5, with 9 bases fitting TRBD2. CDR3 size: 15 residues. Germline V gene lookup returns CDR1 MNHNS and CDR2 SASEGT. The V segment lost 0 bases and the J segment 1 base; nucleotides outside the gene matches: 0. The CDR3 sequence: CASSEASGGQETQYF. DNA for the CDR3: TGTGCCAGCAGTGAAGCTAGCGGGGGCCAAGAGACCCAGTACTTC.

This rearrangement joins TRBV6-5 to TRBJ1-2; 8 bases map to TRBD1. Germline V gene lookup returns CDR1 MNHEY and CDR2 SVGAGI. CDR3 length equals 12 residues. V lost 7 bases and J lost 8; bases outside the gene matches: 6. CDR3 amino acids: CASIDRGRGYTF. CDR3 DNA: TGTGCCAGCATCGACAGGGGACGAGGCTACACCTTC.

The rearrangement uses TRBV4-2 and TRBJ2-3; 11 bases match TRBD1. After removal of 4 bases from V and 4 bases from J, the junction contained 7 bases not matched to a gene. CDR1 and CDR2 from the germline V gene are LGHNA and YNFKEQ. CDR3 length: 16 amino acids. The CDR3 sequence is CASSPRTGGSADTQYF. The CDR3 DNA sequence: TGTGCCAGCAGCCCGCGGACAGGGGGCTCGGCAGATACGCAGTATTTT.

Written as DNA, the CDR3 is TGTGCCAGCAGTTACTACCGTCCGGGACAGGGGTCTGAAGCTTTCTTT. Protein product: CASSYYRPGQGSEAFF. The chain joins TRBV6-5 to TRBJ1-1; 10 positions agree with TRBD1. The CDR3 is 16 amino acids. Germline V CDR1 and CDR2: MNHEY, SVGAGI. The junction had 8 bases not matched to a gene; V was cut back by 1 base and J by 6 bases.

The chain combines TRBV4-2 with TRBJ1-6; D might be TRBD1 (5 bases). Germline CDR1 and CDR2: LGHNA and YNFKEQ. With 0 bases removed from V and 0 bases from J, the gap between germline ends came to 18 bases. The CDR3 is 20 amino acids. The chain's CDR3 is CASSQDRRQGKSSYNSPLHF. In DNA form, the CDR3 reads TGTGCCAGCAGCCAAGATAGGCGTCAGGGCAAGAGCTCCTATAATTCACCCCTCCACTTT.

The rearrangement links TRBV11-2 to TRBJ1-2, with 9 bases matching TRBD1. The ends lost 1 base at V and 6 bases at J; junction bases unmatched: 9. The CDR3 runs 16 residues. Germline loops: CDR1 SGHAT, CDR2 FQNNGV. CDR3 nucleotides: TGTGCCAGCAGCTTAGCAACCACAGGGGGCGCGGATGGCTACACCTTC. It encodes CASSLATTGGADGYTF.

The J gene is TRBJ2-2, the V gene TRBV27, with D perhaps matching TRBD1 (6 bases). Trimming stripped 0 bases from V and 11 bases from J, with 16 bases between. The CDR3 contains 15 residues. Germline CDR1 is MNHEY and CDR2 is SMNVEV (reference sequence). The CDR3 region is CASSLSFWGRGELFF. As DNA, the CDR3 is TGTGCCAGCAGTTTATCGTTTTGGGGGCGAGGAGAGCTGTTTTTT.

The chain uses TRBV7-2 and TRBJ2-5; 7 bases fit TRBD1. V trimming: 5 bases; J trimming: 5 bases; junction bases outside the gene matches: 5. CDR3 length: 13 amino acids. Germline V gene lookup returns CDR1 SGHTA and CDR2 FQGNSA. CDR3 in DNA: TGTGCCAGCAGCCCAGACAGGGCCGAGACCCAGTACTTC. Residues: CASSPDRAETQYF.

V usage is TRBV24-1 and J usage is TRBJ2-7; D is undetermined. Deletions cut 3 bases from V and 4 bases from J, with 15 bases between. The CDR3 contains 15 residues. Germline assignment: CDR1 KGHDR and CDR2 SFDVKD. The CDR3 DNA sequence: TGTGCCACCAGTGATCCCTCTACGGGTTTGTACGAGCAGTACTTC. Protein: CATSDPSTGLYEQYF.

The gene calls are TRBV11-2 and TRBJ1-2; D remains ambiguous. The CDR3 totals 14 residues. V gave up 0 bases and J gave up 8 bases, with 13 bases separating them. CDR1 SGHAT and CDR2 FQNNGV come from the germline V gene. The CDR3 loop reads CASSLDPGRVGYTF. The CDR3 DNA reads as TGTGCCAGCAGCTTAGATCCGGGGAGGGTAGGCTACACCTTC.

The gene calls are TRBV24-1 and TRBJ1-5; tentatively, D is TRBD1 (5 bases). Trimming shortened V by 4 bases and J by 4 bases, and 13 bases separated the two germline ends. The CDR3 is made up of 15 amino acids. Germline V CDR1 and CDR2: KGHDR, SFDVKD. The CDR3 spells CATSEPGQGNQPQHF. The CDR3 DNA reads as TGTGCCACCAGTGAACCCGGGCAGGGTAATCAGCCCCAGCATTTT.

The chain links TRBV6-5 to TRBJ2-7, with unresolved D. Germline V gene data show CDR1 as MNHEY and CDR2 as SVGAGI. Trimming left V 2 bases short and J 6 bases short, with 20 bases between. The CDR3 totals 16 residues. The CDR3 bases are TGTGCCAGCAGTTACCATCAACGCCCGAGAGCCATCGAGCAGTACTTC. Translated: CASSYHQRPRAIEQYF.

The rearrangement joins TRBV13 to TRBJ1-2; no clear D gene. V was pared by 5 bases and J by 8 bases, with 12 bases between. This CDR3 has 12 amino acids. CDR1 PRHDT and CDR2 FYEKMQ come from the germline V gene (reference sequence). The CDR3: CASSLLAEGYTF. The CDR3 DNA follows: TGTGCCAGCAGCCTGCTGGCTGAAGGCTACACCTTC.

The CDR3 DNA follows: TGTGCCAGCAGCTTGCTTACTAGCGCCACAGATACGCAGTATTTT. Translation gives CASSLLTSATDTQYF. This chain links TRBV5-4 with TRBJ2-3; 7 bases fit TRBD2. Germline loops: CDR1 SGHNT, CDR2 YYREEE (reference sequence). This CDR3 contains 15 residues. The junction had 4 bases not matched to a gene; V was cut back by 1 base and J by 2 bases.

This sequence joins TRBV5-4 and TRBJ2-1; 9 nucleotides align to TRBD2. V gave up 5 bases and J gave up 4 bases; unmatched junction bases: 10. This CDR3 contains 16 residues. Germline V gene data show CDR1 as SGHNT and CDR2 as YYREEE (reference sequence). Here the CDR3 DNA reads TGTGCCAGCAGGCAGAGGAGCGGGGGGTGGTACAATGAGCAGTTCTTC. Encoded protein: CASRQRSGGWYNEQFF.